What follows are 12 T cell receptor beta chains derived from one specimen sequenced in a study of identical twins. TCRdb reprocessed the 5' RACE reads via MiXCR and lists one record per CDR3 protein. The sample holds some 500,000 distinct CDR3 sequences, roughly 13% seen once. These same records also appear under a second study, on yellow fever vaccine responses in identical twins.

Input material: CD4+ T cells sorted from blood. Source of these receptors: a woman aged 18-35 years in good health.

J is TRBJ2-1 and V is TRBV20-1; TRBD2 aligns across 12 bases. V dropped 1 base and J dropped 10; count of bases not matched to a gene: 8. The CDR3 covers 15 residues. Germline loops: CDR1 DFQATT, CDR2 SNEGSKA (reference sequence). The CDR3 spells CSARVASGGAREQFF. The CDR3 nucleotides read TGCAGTGCTAGAGTCGCTAGCGGGGGGGCCCGCGAGCAGTTCTTC.

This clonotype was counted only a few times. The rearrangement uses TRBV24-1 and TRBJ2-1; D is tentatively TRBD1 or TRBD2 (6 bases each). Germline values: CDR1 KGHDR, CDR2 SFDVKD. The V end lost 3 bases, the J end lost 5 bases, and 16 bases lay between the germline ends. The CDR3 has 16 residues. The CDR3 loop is CATSDPGAPANNEQFF. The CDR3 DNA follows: TGTGCCACCAGTGATCCGGGGGCTCCGGCAAACAATGAGCAGTTCTTC.

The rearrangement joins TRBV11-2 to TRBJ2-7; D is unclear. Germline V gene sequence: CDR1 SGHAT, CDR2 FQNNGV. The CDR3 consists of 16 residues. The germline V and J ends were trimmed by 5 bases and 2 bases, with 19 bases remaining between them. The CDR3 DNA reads TGTGCCAGCAGCACAGCCCCGAGAGGCGCTACCTACGAGCAGTACTTC. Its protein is CASSTAPRGATYEQYF. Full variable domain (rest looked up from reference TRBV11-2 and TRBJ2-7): EAGVAQSPRYKIIEKRQSVAFWCNPISGHATLYWYQQILGQGPKLLIQFQNNGVVDDSQLPKDRFSAERLKGVDSTLKIQPAKLEDSAVYLCASSTAPRGATYEQYFGPGTRLTVT.

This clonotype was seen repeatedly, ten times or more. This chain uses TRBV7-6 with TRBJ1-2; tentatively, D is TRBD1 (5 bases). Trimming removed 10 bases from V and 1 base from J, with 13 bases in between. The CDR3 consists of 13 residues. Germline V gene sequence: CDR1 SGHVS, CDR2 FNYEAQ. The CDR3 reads CATSRDGNYGYTF. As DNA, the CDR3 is TGTGCCACGTCCCGGGACGGTAACTATGGCTACACCTTC.

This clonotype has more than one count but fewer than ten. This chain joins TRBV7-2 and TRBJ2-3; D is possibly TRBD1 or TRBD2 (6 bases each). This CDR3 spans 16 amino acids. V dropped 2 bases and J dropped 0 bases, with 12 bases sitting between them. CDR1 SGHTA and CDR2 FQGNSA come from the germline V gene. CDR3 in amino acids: CASSLSPGASTDTQYF. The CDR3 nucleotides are TGTGCCAGCAGCTTAAGTCCGGGGGCTAGCACAGATACGCAGTATTTT.

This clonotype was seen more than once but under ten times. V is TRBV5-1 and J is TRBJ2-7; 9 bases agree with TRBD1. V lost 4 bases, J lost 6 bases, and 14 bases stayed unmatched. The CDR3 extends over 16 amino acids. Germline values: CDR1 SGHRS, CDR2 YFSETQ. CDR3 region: CASSATSGTGSREQYF. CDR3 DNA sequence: TGCGCCAGCAGCGCCACTTCCGGGACAGGGTCTCGCGAGCAGTACTTC.

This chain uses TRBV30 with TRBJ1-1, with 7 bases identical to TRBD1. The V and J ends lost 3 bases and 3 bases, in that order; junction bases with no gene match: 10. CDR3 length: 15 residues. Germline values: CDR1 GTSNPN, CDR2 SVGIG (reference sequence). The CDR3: CAWRGWRQGYTEAFF. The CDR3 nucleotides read TGTGCCTGGAGGGGGTGGCGACAGGGATACACTGAAGCTTTCTTT.

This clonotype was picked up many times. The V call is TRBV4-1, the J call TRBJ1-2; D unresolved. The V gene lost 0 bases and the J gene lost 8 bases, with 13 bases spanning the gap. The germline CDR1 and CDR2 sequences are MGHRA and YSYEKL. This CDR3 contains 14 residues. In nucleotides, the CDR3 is TGCGCCAGCAGCCAAGATGTGTCAGGTCGAGGCTACACCTTC. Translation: CASSQDVSGRGYTF.

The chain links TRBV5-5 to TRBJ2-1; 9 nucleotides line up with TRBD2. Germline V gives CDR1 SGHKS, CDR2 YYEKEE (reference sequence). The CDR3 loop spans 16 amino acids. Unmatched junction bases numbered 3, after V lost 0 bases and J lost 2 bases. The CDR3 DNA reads TGTGCCAGCAGCTTGGAACCTAGCGGGGCCTACAATGAGCAGTTCTTC. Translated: CASSLEPSGAYNEQFF.

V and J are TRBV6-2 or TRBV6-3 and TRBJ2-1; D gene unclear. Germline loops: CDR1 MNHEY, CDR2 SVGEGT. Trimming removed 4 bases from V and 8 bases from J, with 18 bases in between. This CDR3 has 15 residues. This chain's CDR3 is CASSSPPLSIYEQFF. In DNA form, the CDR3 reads TGTGCCAGCAGTTCCCCACCGCTCAGTATCTATGAGCAGTTCTTC.

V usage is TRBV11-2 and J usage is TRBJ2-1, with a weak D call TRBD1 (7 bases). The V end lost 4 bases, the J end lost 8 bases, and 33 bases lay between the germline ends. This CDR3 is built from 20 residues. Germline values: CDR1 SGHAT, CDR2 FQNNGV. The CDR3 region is CASSSIQGGIGLQRLDEQFF. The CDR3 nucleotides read TGTGCCAGCAGCTCCATCCAGGGGGGTATAGGGTTACAAAGGTTGGATGAGCAGTTCTTC.

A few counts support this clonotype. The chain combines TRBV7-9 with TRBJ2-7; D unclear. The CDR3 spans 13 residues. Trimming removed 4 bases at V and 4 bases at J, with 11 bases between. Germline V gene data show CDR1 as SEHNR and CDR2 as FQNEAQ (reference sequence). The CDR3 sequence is CASSYYGEYEQYF. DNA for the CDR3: TGTGCCAGCAGCTACTACGGCGAATACGAGCAGTACTTC.